What follows is one T cell receptor beta chain and its context. Its target is unknown. At one of its ends the junction is not consistent with the germline gene, which may arise from a read error. Germline values: CDR1 MNHEY, CDR2 SMNVEV (reference sequence). This CDR3 has 17 amino acids. Amplification yielded TCR beta CDR3 regions, with RNA transcripts as the source. The HTBI primer set drove a first-round RT-PCR of the TCR CDR3. A single record per CDR3 protein comes from TCRdb applying MiXCR to the multiplex PCR reads. This sample yields approximately 740,000 distinct CDR3 sequences, of which approximately 15% are seen a single time; 10% to 13% belongs to the top ten. The source of the sample is a study of T cells in Graves' hyperthyroidism and ophthalmopathy. General study points: Ophthalmopathy was identified by the model a median around 6 months ahead of onset.

This sequence was found in a woman aged 18-30 years with Graves' hyperthyroidism. The sample was blood. The J gene is TRBJ2-2, the V gene TRBV27, with 16 nucleotides matching TRBD2. DNA for the CDR3: TGTGCCAGCAGTCCCACCGGGACTAGCGGGAGGGCGGGGGAGCTGCTTTTT. Amino acid sequence: CASSPTGTSGRAGELLF.